This T cell receptor (beta chain) originates from a study of cytomegalovirus exposure and HLA in healthy donors. Findings and caveats of the study: A link between a missense DCLRE1C variant and TCR beta V- and J-gene trimming emerged from a later analysis. 87-base-pair reads could not separate some V segments, including TRBV6-2 and TRBV6-3.

Germline lookup yields CDR1 LNHDA and CDR2 SQIVND (reference sequence). The CDR3 is made up of 13 amino acids. V shed 8 bases, J shed 5 bases, and the junction held 4 bases outside the gene matches. The PCR employed 60 Vbeta primers together with 13 Jbeta primers. The assay was immunoSEQ multiplex PCR, and TCRdb's table has in-frame clones only and misses some. This sample has under 200,000 clones; approximately 77% occur once, and the top ten carry 7.4%. This clone came up once. Its antigen is as yet unknown. The receptor was isolated from a male donor in good health and CMV-seropositive. The sequencing input was PBMCs. The chain joins TRBV19 to TRBJ2-5; TRBD2 matches 11 bases. CDR3 DNA sequence: TGTGCCAGTCGACTAGCGGGGTATGAGACCCAGTACTTC. This translates into CASRLAGYETQYF.